Given below is one T cell receptor beta chain in context. This sample stems from a study of blood T cell repertoires in COVID-19. Study details: Whether acute or convalescent, the COVID-19 samples came from the United States, Italy and Spain. PBMCs, B-cell-depleted T cells, or T cells were the source of the cDNA or gDNA that made up the material.

Assay: immunoSEQ multiplex PCR; the TCRdb copy retains only in-frame clones and omits some. The table has roughly 200,000 clones, roughly 84% seen once. Trimming took off 3 bases at V and 1 base at J, with 12 bases between the two ends. The CDR3 extends over 15 amino acids. The V gene's germline CDR1 is KGHSH and CDR2 LQKENI. The sample taken for sequencing was peripheral blood. This chain uses TRBV18 with TRBJ2-5, with a possible D match to TRBD1 (6 bases). The clonotype was recovered from a human donor in a cohort sampled during active COVID-19. CDR3 amino acids: CASSPKGQFQETQYF. In DNA, the CDR3 is TGTGCCAGCTCACCCAAAGGACAGTTCCAAGAGACCCAGTACTTC. The entire variable domain, with the rest obtained from reference TRBV18 and TRBJ2-5, is as follows: NAGVMQNPRHLVRRRGQEARLRCSPMKGHSHVYWYRQLPEEGLKFMVYLQKENIIDESGMPKERFSAEFPKEGPSILRIQQVVRGDSAAYFCASSPKGQFQETQYFGPGTRLLVL.